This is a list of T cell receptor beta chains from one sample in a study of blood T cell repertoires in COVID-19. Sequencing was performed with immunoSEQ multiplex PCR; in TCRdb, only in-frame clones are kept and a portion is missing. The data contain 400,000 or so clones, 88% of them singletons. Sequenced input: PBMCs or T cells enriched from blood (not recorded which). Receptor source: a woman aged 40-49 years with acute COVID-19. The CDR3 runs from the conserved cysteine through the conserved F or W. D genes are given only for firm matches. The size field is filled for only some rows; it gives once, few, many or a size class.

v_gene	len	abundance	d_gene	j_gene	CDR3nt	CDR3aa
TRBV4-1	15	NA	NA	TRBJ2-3	TGCGCCAGCAGCCTCAAAGGGGGGGACACAGATACGCAGTATTTT	CASSLKGGDTDTQYF
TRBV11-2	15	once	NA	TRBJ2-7	TGTGCCAGCAGCCTAAGTGACGGGACTCTCTACGAGCAGTACTTC	CASSLSDGTLYEQYF
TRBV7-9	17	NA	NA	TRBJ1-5	TGTGCCAGCAGCCCCCCTTTGAGGGCAGGAGTCAATCAGCCCCAGCATTTT	CASSPPLRAGVNQPQHF
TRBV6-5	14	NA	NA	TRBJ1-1	TGTGCCAGCAGTCGTCGGGGGGGGAACACTGAAGCTTTCTTT	CASSRRGGNTEAFF
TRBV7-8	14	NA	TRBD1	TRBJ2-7	TGTGCCAGCAGCTTCGGCCAGGGGGCAGACGAGCAGTACTTC	CASSFGQGADEQYF
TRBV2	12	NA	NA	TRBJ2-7	TGTGCCAGCAACGACAGGATCGACGAGCAGTACTTC	CASNDRIDEQYF
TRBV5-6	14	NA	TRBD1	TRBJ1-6	TGTGCCAGCAGCCCCGGGACAGGGAGCTTCGACCTCCACTTT	CASSPGTGSFDLHF
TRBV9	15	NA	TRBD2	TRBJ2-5	TGTGCCAGCAGCGTAGCAAGCGGGGGGGCGGAGACCCAGTACTTC	CASSVASGGAETQYF
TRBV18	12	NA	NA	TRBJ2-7	TGTGCCAGCTCACCAGCAGGTTACGAGCAGTACTTC	CASSPAGYEQYF
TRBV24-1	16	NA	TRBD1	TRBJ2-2	TGTGCCACCAGTGATTTGATAGCAGGGGGAACCGGGGAGCTGTTTTTT	CATSDLIAGGTGELFF
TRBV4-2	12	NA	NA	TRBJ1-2	TGTGCCAGCAGCCAAAGCACTTATGGCTACACCTTC	CASSQSTYGYTF
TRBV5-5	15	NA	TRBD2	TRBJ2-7	TGTGCCAGCAGCACCCTAGGGGGAGCGGGGGACGAGCAGTACTTC	CASSTLGGAGDEQYF
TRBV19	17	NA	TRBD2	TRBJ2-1	TGTGCCAGTAGTACCCAAAATCGGGGGGGCCTAGGGGATGAGCAGTTCTTC	CASSTQNRGGLGDEQFF
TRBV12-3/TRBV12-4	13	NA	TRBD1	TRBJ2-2	TGTGCCAGCAGCACCACAGGGGTCGGGGAGCTGTTTTTT	CASSTTGVGELFF
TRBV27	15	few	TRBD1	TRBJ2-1	TGTGCCAGCAGTCCTGGACAGGCGCCAGCCAATGAGCAGTTCTTC	CASSPGQAPANEQFF
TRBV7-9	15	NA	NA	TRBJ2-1	TGTGCCAGCAGCTCCTTGCGTGCCTCCTACAATGAGCAGTTCTTC	CASSSLRASYNEQFF
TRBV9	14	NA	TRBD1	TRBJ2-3	TGTGCCAGCAGCGCAGGGGGTAGCACAGATACGCAGTATTTT	CASSAGGSTDTQYF
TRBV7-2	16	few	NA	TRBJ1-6	TGTGCCAGCAGCTCCCAAATGATTCGGCTAGATTCACCCCTCCACTTT	CASSSQMIRLDSPLHF
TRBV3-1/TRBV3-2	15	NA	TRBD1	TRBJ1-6	TGTGCCAGCAGCCAGGGGACAGGAGTTAATTCACCCCTCCACTTT	CASSQGTGVNSPLHF
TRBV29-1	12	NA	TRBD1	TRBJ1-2	TGCAGCGTGCCCGAAACAGGGGATGGCTACACCTTC	CSVPETGDGYTF
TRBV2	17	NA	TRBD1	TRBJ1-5	TGTGCCAGCAGTGAAAATTTTGGGACAGCCTCCAATCAGCCCCAGCATTTT	CASSENFGTASNQPQHF
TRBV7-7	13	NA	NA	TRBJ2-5	TGTGCCAGCAGCTTAGACACCGCGGGGACCCAGTACTTC	CASSLDTAGTQYF
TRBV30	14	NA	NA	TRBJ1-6	TGTGCCTCCCGAGCAGGGGCCGGTAATTCACCCCTCCACTTT	CASRAGAGNSPLHF
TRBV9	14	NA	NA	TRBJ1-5	TGTGCCAGCAGCGTTGACAGTAGCAATCAGCCCCAGCATTTT	CASSVDSSNQPQHF
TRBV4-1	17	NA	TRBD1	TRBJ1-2	TGCGCCAGCAGCCCCCAACCGGGACAGGGCACTAACTATGGCTACACCTTC	CASSPQPGQGTNYGYTF
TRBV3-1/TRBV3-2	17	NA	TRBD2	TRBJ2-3	TGTGCCAGCAGCCAAGTATCTAGCGGGGGACCGGCGGGTACGCAGTATTTT	CASSQVSSGGPAGTQYF
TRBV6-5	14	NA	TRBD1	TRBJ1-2	TGTGCCAGCAGTCGGGACAGGGGCCCCTATGGCTACACCTTC	CASSRDRGPYGYTF
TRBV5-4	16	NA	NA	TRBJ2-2	TGTGCCAGCAGCCGTCGGGGGGCGGGGAACACCGGGGAGCTGTTTTTT	CASSRRGAGNTGELFF
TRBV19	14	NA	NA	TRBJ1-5	TGTGCCAGTAGTATTTCGGGGGGCGGACAGCCCCAGCATTTT	CASSISGGGQPQHF
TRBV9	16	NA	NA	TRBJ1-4	TGTGCCAGCAGCGTGGGTTCGGGGGCAACTAATGAAAAACTGTTTTTT	CASSVGSGATNEKLFF
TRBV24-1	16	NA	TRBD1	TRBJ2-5	TGTGCCACCAGTGATCTCCCGGGACAGGGGGGAGAGACCCAGTACTTC	CATSDLPGQGGETQYF
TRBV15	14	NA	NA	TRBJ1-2	TGTGCCACCAGCAGAGATAAACAGAGCTATGGCTACACCTTC	CATSRDKQSYGYTF
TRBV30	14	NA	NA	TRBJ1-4	TGTGCCTGGAGTTCAGGGAGGGGTAATGAAAAACTGTTTTTT	CAWSSGRGNEKLFF
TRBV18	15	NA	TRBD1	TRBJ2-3	TGTGCCAGCTCAGGATCGGGACAGGGCACAGATACGCAGTATTTT	CASSGSGQGTDTQYF
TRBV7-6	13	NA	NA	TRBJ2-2	TGTGCCAGCAGAAAAGCCGTCACCGGGGAGCTGTTTTTT	CASRKAVTGELFF
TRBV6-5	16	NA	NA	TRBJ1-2	TGTGCCAGCAGTTACGGCGTCCCAACAGGGTACTATGGCTACACCTTC	CASSYGVPTGYYGYTF
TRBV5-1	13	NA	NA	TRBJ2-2	TGCGCCAGCAGCTGGACAGTCACCGGGGAGCTGTTTTTT	CASSWTVTGELFF
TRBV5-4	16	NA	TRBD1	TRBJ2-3	TGTGCCAGCAGCGTTGTTGGACAGGCCTTCACAGATACGCAGTATTTT	CASSVVGQAFTDTQYF
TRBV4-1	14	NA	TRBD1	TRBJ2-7	TGCGCCAGCAGCCTTAACAGGGGGCTGTACGAGCAGTACTTC	CASSLNRGLYEQYF
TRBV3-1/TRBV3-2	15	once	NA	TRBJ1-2	TGTGCCAGCAGCCAAGATCCAGGGGTCTACGAAGGCTACACCTTC	CASSQDPGVYEGYTF
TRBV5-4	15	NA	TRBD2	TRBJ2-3	TGTGCCAGCAGTAGTCCGGGACTAGCGCGAGATACGCAGTATTTT	CASSSPGLARDTQYF
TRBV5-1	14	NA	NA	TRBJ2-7	TGCGCCAGCAGCTCGGAGGGATTCACCTACGAGCAGTACTTC	CASSSEGFTYEQYF
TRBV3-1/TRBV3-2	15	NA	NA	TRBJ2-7	TGTGCCAGCAGCCAAGAACCGGCAGGGGCCTACGAGCAGTACTTC	CASSQEPAGAYEQYF
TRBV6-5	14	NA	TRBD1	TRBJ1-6	TGTGCCAGCCAGGGACAGCCATCTTCCTCACCCCTCCACTTT	CASQGQPSSSPLHF
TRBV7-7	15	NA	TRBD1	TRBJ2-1	TGTGCCAGCAGCGTGGGACAGGGAGGTAGCAATGAGCAGTTCTTC	CASSVGQGGSNEQFF
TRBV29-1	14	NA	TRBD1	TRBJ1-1	TGCAGCGCTAGGACAGGGGTTGGGAGCACTGAAGCTTTCTTT	CSARTGVGSTEAFF
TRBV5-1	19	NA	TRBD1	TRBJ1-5	TGCGCCAGCAGCTTGGTTGACAGGGGGCGGGTCTGGAGCAATCAGCCCCAGCATTTT	CASSLVDRGRVWSNQPQHF
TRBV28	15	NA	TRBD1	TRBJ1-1	TGTGCCAGCAGTCAGCCGGACAGGGGACACACTGAAGCTTTCTTT	CASSQPDRGHTEAFF
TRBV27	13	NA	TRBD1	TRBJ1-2	TGTGCCAGCAGTTTCGACAGGGACTATGGCTACACCTTC	CASSFDRDYGYTF
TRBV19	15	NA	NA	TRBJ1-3	TGTGCCAGTAGGAGACAGTTTTTCTCTGGAAACACCATATATTTT	CASRRQFFSGNTIYF
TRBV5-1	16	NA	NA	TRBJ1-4	TGCGCCAGCAGCCGGACTCGAAAAGCTACCAATGAAAAACTGTTTTTT	CASSRTRKATNEKLFF
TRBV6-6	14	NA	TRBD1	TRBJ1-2	TGTGCCAGCAGTTACTCGACGGGACAGTCGGGCTACACCTTC	CASSYSTGQSGYTF
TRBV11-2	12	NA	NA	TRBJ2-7	TGTGCCAGCAGGCCCAGGGTCCACGAGCAGTACTTC	CASRPRVHEQYF
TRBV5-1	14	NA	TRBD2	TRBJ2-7	TGCGCCAGCAGCCCGGGACTAGCGGACTACGAGCAGTACTTC	CASSPGLADYEQYF
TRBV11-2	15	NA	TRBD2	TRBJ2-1	TGTGCCAGCAGCCAGGTAGCGGGGGGGCCATATGAGCAGTTCTTC	CASSQVAGGPYEQFF